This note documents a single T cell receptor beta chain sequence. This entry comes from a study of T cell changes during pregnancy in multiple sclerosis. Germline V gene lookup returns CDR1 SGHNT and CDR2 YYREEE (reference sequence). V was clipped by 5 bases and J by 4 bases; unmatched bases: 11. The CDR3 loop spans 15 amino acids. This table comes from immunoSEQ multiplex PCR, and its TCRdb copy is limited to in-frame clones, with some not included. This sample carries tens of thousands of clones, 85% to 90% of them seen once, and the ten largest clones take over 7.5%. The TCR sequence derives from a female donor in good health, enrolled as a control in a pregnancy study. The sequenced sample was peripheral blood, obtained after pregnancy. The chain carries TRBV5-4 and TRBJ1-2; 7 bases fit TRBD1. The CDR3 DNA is TGTGCCAGCAGTACCACAGGGGACAGTAGCTATGGCTACACCTTC. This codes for CASSTTGDSSYGYTF.